Shown below are 6 T cell receptor beta chains from a single sample sequenced in a study of blood T cells in healthy people across ages (dated by TCRdb to the mid-2010s). Library preparation employed 5' RACE. These reads were obtained on an Illumina HiSeq 2500. A second PCR of 7 to 11 cycles was performed with a sample-barcoded 5' primer and a J-beta primer mix. Using fastp at Q25 and MiXCR, TCRdb reprocessed the public reads and kept productive beta chains. Entries that share a CDR3 protein sequence are merged under the most common genes and DNA. The sample table shows about 1,500,000 distinct CDR3 sequences, and around 39% are seen once. The ten largest clones take up under 8% of the sample. Sequencing input: blood. The origin of the receptors is a woman under 30 in good health.

This clonotype was recorded a few times. V usage is TRBV20-1 and J usage is TRBJ2-7; no clear D gene. Germline CDR1 reads DFQATT; CDR2 reads SNEGSKA (reference sequence). Trimming removed 3 bases from V and 1 base from J, with 16 bases in between. The CDR3 has 15 residues. The CDR3 loop is CSASPLTGSSYEQYF. The DNA for the CDR3 is TGCAGTGCTAGCCCCTTAACGGGTTCTTCCTACGAGCAGTACTTC.

In its sample, this clonotype was seen once. The chain joins TRBV29-1 to TRBJ1-2; D unclear. CDR1 and CDR2 from the germline V gene are SQVTM and ANQGSEA. There are 11 residues in the CDR3. Trimming removed 4 bases at V and 2 bases at J, with 5 bases between. The CDR3 nucleotides read TGCAGCGTTGGAATCAACTATGGCTACACCTTC. Amino acids: CSVGINYGYTF.

Here the CDR3 reads CASRPGTPSYNEQFF. CDR3 in DNA: TGTGCCAGCAGGCCCGGGACTCCCTCCTACAATGAGCAGTTCTTC. The V call is TRBV12-3 or TRBV12-4, the J call TRBJ2-1; a weak D match, TRBD2 (6 bases). V lost 6 bases and J 0 bases, leaving 12 bases between the germline ends. The length of the CDR3 is 15 residues.

This clonotype was observed a few times. The V call is TRBV12-3 or TRBV12-4, the J call TRBJ1-2; no reliable D call. CDR3 length: 13 residues. Deletions cut 2 bases from V and 3 bases from J, with 7 bases between. The CDR3 spells CASSLSNHYGYTF. The CDR3 region has the DNA TGTGCCAGCAGTTTATCAAATCACTATGGCTACACCTTC.

This clonotype showed up just a few times. This chain connects TRBV2 to TRBJ2-5; the match to TRBD2 covers 12 bases. V gave up 8 bases and J gave up 3 bases; unmatched junction bases: 4. CDR3 size: 14 residues. The V gene's germline CDR1 is SNHLY and CDR2 FYNNEI. CDR3 region: CASGRLAGEETQYF. The CDR3 nucleotides are TGTGCCAGCGGCAGACTAGCGGGAGAAGAGACCCAGTACTTC.

The chain links TRBV12-3 or TRBV12-4 to TRBJ1-6; possibly TRBD1 for D (6 bases). This CDR3 has 17 amino acids. Trimming shortened V by 3 bases and J by 7 bases, and 19 bases separated the two germline ends. The CDR3 loop reads CASSLSGAGAENSPLHF. The DNA of the CDR3 is TGTGCCAGCAGTTTGTCTGGGGCAGGGGCGGAGAATTCACCCCTCCACTTT.